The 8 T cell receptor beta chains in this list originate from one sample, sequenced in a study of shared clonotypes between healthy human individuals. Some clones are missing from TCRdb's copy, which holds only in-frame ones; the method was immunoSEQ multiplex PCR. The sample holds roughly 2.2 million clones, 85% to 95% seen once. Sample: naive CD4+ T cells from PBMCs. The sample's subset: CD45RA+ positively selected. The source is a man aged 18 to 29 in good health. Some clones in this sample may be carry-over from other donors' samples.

The CDR3 spells CASSGPTSGAANEQFF. The CDR3 DNA sequence: TGCGCCAGCAGCGGACCAACTAGCGGGGCCGCCAATGAGCAGTTCTTC. This sequence joins TRBV5-1 and TRBJ2-1; TRBD2 aligns across 10 bases. Unmatched junction bases numbered 10, after V lost 4 bases and J lost 6 bases. Per the germline V gene, CDR1 is SGHRS and CDR2 is YFSETQ. The CDR3 has 16 residues. Variable domain in full (rest from reference TRBV5-1 and TRBJ2-1): KAGVTQTPRYLIKTRGQQVTLSCSPISGHRSVSWYQQTPGQGLQFLFEYFSETQRNKGNFPGRFSGRQFSNSRSEMNVSTLELGDSALYLCASSGPTSGAANEQFFGPGTRLTVL.

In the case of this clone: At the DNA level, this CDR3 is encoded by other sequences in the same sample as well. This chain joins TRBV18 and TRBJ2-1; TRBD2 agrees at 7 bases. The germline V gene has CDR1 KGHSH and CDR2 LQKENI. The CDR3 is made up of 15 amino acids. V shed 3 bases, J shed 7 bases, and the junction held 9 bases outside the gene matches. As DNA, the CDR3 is TGTGCCAGCTCACCTGTTGCGGGAGTAGGGAATGAGCAGTTCTTC. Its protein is CASSPVAGVGNEQFF.

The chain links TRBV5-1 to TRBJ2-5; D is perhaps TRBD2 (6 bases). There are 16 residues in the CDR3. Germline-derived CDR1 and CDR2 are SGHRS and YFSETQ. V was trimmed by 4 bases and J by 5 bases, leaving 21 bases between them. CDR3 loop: CASSPPKAGMGETQYF. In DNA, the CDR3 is TGCGCCAGCAGCCCCCCCAAGGCGGGGATGGGGGAGACCCAGTACTTC.

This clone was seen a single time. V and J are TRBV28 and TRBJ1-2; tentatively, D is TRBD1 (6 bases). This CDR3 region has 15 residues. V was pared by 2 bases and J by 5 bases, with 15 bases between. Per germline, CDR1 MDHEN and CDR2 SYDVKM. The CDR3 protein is CASSLGGARVYGYTF. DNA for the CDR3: TGTGCCAGCAGTTTAGGGGGGGCGAGGGTATATGGCTACACCTTC.

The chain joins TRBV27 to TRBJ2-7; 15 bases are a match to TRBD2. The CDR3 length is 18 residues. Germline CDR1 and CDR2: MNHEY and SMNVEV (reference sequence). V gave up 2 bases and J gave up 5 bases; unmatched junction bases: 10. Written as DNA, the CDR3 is TGTGCCAGCAGTTTACGCGGACTAGCGGGAGGGCCGACCCACGAGCAGTACTTC. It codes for CASSLRGLAGGPTHEQYF.

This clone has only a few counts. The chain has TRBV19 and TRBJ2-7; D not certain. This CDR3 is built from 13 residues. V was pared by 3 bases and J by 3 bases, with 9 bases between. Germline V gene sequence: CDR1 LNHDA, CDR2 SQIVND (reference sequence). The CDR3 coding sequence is TGTGCCAGTAGTATCGGCCTACTCTACGAGCAGTACTTC. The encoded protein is CASSIGLLYEQYF.

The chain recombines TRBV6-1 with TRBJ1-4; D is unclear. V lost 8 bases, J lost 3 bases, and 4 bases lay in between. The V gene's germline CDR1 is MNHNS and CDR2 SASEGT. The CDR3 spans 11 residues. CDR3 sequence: CASGPNEKLFF. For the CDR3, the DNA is TGTGCCAGCGGACCTAATGAAAAACTGTTTTTT.

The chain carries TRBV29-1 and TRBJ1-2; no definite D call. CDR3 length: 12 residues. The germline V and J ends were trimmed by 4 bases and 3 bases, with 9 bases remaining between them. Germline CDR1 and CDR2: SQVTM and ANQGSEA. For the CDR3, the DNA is TGCAGCGTTGCCTACGGATACTATGGCTACACCTTC. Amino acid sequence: CSVAYGYYGYTF.